This TCR beta chain emerged from a study of graft-versus-host responses after intestinal transplantation (dated by TCRdb to the early 2020s). At the level of the whole study: Multivisceral, liver-intestinal, or isolated intestinal transplants were received by the recipients. All recipients received anti-thymocyte globulin induction followed by maintenance tacrolimus and steroids for 3 to 4 years. Graft-versus-host and host-versus-graft alloreactive T cell clones were tracked in the graft, circulation and bone marrow after intestinal transplantation using bulk TCR-beta CDR3 sequencing. To identify alloreactive clones, pre-transplant mixed lymphocyte reaction products were sequenced and compared with unstimulated pre-transplant donor and recipient T cells. Of the roughly 24 intestinal transplant recipients enrolled in the cohort, one of whom was a retransplant, a few patients without pretransplant specimens were excluded. A peak of at least 4% donor T cells among recipient peripheral blood mononuclear cells was the definition used for donor T cell macrochimerism. Rather than being sequenced by the commercial service, samples from three later patients were sequenced in-house on an Illumina MiSeq and processed with MiXCR. The study at large found these results: GvH clones were detected in recipient bone marrow, and some of these GvH clones were observed earlier in ileal mucosa or blood, consistent with an intestinal mucosal origin. Early after transplant, peak levels of circulating GvH clones were found to be associated with declines in HvG clones. In patients with donor T cell macrochimerism, the allografts had high GvH to HvG T cell clonal ratios. Conclusions were limited by the relatively low number and heterogeneity of intestinal transplant patients.

With respect to this clone: The antigen this receptor binds is unknown. Base qualities were left out, and no much larger clone turns up one base away.

The library came from the immunoSEQ multiplex PCR assay. For most patients, high-throughput TCR-beta CDR3 sequencing of genomic DNA was performed by Adaptive Biotechnologies. As for the original processing: TCR sequencing data were retrieved from Adaptive's ImmunoSEQ software for more than 15 patients, whereas a few other patients were processed with MiXCR and VDJtools. CDR3 nucleotide sequences shared between donor and recipient were removed because their origin could not be assigned. Alloreactive clones required at least 2-fold expansion over unstimulated cells and minimum CFSE-low frequency of 0.002% (template counts) or 0.001% (read counts). A clone was considered mappable if detected in the sequenced pre-transplant spleen, lymph node, or MLR CFSE-low populations of the donor or recipient. The cumulative frequency of alloreactive clones was calculated as a percentage of all sequences, weighted by copy number. As stored in TCRdb, this immuneACCESS dataset retains in-frame rearrangements with V and J assigned. A fraction of the clones does not appear; measured against another copy, unresolved V genes explain less than half of the discrepancy, and the remainder lacks a known reason. The V and J calls and the clone size are those of that table, but D and trimming were determined from the DNA. The sample table contains 15,000 to 20,000 clones; only one count was recorded for about 87% of them. Roughly 7.2% of the sample goes to the ten largest clones.

After transplant, bone marrow was aspirated from the posterior iliac crest or from another site chosen by the physician. Deletion took 5 bases off V and 7 bases off J, with a span of 12 bases between the germline ends. From the germline V gene, CDR1 is SGHAT and CDR2 is FQNNGV. The CDR3 measures 13 amino acids from cysteine to phenylalanine. Just the 39-base CDR3 DNA is kept, in frame starting at base 1. The rearrangement combines TRBV11-2 with TRBJ1-5; a tentative D call is TRBD1 (5 bases match). The specimen comprised bone marrow, sampled nearly 130 days after intestinal transplantation. This TCR was recovered from a human patient who received an intestinal transplant, so some T cells may come from the graft donor. The nucleotide sequence is given as TGTGCCAGCAGCACCCGACAGCGGCAGCCCCAGCATTTT. It translates to CASSTRQRQPQHF.